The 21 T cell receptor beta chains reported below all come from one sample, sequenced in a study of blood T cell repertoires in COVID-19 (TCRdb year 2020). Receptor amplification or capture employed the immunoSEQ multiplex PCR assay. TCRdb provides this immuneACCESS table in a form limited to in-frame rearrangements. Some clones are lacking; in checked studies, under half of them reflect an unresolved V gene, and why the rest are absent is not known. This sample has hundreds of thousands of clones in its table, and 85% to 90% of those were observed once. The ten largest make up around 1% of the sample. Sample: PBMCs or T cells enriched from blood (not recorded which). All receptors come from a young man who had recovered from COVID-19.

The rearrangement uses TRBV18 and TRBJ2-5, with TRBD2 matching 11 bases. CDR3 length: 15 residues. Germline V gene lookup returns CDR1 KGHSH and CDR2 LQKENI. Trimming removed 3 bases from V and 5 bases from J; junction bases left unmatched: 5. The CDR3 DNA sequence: TGTGCCAGCTCACCTCAACTAGCGGGGGCGGAGACCCAGTACTTC. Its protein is CASSPQLAGAETQYF. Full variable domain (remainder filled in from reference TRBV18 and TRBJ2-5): NAGVMQNPRHLVRRRGQEARLRCSPMKGHSHVYWYRQLPEEGLKFMVYLQKENIIDESGMPKERFSAEFPKEGPSILRIQQVVRGDSAAYFCASSPQLAGAETQYFGPGTRLLVL.

In DNA form, the CDR3 reads TGCGCCAGCAGCCAAGCACTAGCGGGATCGAATACGCAGTATTTT. Translation: CASSQALAGSNTQYF. This chain joins TRBV4-1 and TRBJ2-3; 10 nucleotides line up with TRBD2. The CDR3 is made up of 15 amino acids. Germline loops: CDR1 MGHRA, CDR2 YSYEKL. Losses at the gene ends were 1 base for V and 7 bases for J; bases not matched to a gene: 5.

The CDR3 loop is CATSTSGGSKGSYNEQFF. In DNA form, the CDR3 reads TGCGCCACCTCGACTAGCGGGGGGTCCAAGGGCTCCTACAATGAGCAGTTCTTC. The chain uses TRBV5-1 and TRBJ2-1; 13 nucleotides match TRBD2. The CDR3 has 18 amino acids. V shed 9 bases, J shed 0 bases, and the junction held 12 bases outside the gene matches. Germline CDR1 SGHRS, CDR2 YFSETQ. Supplemented by reference TRBV5-1 and TRBJ2-1, the full variable domain reads KAGVTQTPRYLIKTRGQQVTLSCSPISGHRSVSWYQQTPGQGLQFLFEYFSETQRNKGNFPGRFSGRQFSNSRSEMNVSTLELGDSALYLCATSTSGGSKGSYNEQFFGPGTRLTVL.

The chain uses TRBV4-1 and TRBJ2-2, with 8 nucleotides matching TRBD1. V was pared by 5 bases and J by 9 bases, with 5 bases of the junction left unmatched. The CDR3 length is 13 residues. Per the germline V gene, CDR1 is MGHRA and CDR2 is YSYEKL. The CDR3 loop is CASSVTGGWELFF. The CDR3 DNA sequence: TGCGCCAGCAGCGTAACAGGGGGTTGGGAGCTGTTTTTT.

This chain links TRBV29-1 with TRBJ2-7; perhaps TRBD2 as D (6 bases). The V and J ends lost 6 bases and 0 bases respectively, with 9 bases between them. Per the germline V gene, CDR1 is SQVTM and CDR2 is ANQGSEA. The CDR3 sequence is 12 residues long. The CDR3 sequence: CSVHGSSYEQYF. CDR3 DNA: TGCAGCGTACACGGGAGCTCCTACGAGCAGTACTTC.

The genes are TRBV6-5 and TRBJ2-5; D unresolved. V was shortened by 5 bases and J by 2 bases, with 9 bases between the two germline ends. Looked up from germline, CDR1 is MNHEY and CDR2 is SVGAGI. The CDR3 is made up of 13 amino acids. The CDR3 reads CASSHRNQETQYF. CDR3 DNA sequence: TGTGCCAGCAGTCACAGAAATCAAGAGACCCAGTACTTC.

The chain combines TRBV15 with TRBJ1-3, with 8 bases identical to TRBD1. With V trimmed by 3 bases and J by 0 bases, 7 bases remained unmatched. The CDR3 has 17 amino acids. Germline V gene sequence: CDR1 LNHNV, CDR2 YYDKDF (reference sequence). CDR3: CATSRGGQGYSGNTIYF. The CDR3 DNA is TGTGCCACCAGCAGGGGCGGACAGGGCTACTCTGGAAACACCATATATTTT.

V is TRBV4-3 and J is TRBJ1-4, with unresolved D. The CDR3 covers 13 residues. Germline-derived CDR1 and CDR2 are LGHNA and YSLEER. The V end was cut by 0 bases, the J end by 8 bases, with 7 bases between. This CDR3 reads CASSQDTGEKLFF. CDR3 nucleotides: TGCGCCAGCAGCCAAGACACGGGAGAAAAACTGTTTTTT.

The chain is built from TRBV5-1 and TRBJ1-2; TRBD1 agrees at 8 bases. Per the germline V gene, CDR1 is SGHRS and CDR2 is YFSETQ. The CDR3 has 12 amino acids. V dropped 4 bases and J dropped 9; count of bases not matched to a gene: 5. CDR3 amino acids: CASSKTGERYTF. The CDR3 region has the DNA TGCGCCAGCAGCAAGACAGGGGAGCGCTACACCTTC.

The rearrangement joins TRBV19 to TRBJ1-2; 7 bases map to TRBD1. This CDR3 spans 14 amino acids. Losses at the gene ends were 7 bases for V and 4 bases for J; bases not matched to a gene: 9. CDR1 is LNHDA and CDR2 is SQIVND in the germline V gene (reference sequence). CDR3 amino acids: CASTRQGMTYGYTF. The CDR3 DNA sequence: TGTGCCAGTACAAGACAGGGTATGACCTATGGCTACACCTTC.

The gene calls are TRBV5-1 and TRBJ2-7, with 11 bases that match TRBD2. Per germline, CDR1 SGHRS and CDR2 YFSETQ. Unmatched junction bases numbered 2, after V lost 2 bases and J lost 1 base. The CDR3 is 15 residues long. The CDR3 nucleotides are TGCGCCAGCAGCTTTAGCGGGGGGGCGTCCTACGAGCAGTACTTC. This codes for CASSFSGGASYEQYF.

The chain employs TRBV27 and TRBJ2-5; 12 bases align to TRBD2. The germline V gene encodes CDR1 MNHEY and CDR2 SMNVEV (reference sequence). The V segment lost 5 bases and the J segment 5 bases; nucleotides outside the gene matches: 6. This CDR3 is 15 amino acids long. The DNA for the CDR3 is TGTGCCAGCAGTCCCGGGACTAGCGGGTGGGAGACCCAGTACTTC. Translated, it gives CASSPGTSGWETQYF.

The CDR3 sequence: CASSYSYRASSYEQYF. As DNA, the CDR3 is TGTGCCAGCAGTTACTCTTACAGGGCCAGCTCCTACGAGCAGTACTTC. The rearrangement joins TRBV6-5 to TRBJ2-7; D is perhaps TRBD1 (6 bases). The CDR3 contains 16 residues. CDR1 and CDR2 from the germline V gene are MNHEY and SVGAGI. The V end was cut by 0 bases, the J end by 0 bases, with 12 bases between.

CDR3 bases: TGTGCCAGCAGCCGCTACCACAGGGGTTATAATCAGCCCCAGCATTTT. Protein sequence: CASSRYHRGYNQPQHF. This rearrangement joins TRBV6-2 or TRBV6-3 to TRBJ1-5; TRBD1 agrees at 7 bases. The V segment lost 6 bases and the J segment 4 bases; nucleotides outside the gene matches: 12. This CDR3 is built from 16 residues. Germline CDR1 reads MNHEY; CDR2 reads SVGEGT.

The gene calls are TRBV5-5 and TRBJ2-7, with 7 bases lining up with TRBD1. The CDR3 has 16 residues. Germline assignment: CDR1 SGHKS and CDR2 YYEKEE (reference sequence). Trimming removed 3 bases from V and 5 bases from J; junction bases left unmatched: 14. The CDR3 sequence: CASSSLRTGVADEQYF. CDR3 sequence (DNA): TGTGCCAGCAGCTCGTTGAGAACAGGGGTCGCGGACGAGCAGTACTTC.

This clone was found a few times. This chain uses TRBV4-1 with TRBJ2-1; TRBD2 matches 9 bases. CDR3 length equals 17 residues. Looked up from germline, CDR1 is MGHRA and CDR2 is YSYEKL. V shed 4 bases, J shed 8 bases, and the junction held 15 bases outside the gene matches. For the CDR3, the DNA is TGCGCCAGCAGCCGCCCTCCTGGGACTAGCCCTAGGGATGAGCAGTTCTTC. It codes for CASSRPPGTSPRDEQFF.

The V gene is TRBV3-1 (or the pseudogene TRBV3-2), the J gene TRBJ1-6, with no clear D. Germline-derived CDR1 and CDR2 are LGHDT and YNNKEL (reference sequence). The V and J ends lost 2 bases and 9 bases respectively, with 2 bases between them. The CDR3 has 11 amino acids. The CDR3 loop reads CASSQRSPLHF. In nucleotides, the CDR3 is TGTGCCAGCAGCCAACGTTCACCCCTCCACTTT.

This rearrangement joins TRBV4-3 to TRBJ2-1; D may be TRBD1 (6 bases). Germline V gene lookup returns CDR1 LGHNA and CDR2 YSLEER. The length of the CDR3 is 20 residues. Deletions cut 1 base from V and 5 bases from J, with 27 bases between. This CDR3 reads CASSQGPPRRQAVSNNEQFF. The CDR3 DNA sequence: TGCGCCAGCAGCCAAGGGCCCCCACGCAGACAGGCGGTTTCCAACAATGAGCAGTTCTTC.

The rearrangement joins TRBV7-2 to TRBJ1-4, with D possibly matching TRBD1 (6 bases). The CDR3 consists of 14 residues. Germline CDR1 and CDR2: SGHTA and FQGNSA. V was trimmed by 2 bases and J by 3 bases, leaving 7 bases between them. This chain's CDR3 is CASSLQGSNEKLFF. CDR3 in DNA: TGTGCCAGCAGCTTACAGGGGTCTAATGAAAAACTGTTTTTT. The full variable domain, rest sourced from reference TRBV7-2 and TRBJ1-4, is GAGVSQSPSNKVTEKGKDVELRCDPISGHTALYWYRQSLGQGLEFLIYFQGNSAPDKSGLPSDRFSAERTGGSVSTLTIQRTQQEDSAVYLCASSLQGSNEKLFFGSGTQLSVL.

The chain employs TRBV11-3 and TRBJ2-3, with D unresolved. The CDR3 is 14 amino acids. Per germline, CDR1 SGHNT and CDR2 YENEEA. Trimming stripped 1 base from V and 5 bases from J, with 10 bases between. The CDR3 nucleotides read TGTGCCAGCAGCTTAGGGTATGGCGGAGATACGCAGTATTTT. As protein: CASSLGYGGDTQYF.

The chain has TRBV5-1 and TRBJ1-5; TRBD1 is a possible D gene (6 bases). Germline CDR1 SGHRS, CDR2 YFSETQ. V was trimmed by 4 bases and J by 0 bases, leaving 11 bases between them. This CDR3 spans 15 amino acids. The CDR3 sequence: CASSLQGSSNQPQHF. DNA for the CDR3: TGCGCCAGCAGCCTACAGGGATCTAGCAATCAGCCCCAGCATTTT.